These 31 T cell receptor beta chains came from one sample sequenced in a study of identifying expanded T cells in peripheral blood. Assay: immunoSEQ multiplex PCR; the TCRdb copy retains only in-frame clones and omits some. The table includes tens of thousands of clones, around 90% detected once. Sequenced sample: blood. These receptors were taken from a person aged 18 to 75 in good health.

This chain uses TRBV6-5 with TRBJ2-7, with 10 bases aligning to TRBD2. The trim removed 7 bases at V and 2 bases at J, leaving 8 bases unmatched. The germline CDR1 and CDR2 sequences are MNHEY and SVGAGI. CDR3 length: 15 residues. CDR3 coding DNA: TGTGCCAGCACCCCAACGAGCGGGAGGGCCTACGAGCAGTACTTC. This codes for CASTPTSGRAYEQYF.

The chain couples TRBV5-6 to TRBJ2-7; no clear D gene. In germline, CDR1 is SGHDT, CDR2 YYEEEE. The CDR3 is made up of 13 amino acids. V was cut by 4 bases and J by 3 bases, with 11 bases left in between. CDR3 in DNA: TGTGCCAGCAGCCCTAGACCAGACTACGAGCAGTACTTC. Its translation: CASSPRPDYEQYF.

The J gene is TRBJ2-4, the V gene TRBV4-1; TRBD1 agrees at 9 bases. The CDR3 runs 17 residues. J lost 2 bases, V lost 4 bases, and 9 bases had no gene match. Germline CDR1 reads MGHRA; CDR2 reads YSYEKL. Here the CDR3 reads CASSPQGQGFTKNIQYF. As DNA, the CDR3 is TGCGCCAGCAGCCCCCAGGGACAGGGCTTTACCAAAAACATTCAGTACTTC.

The chain employs TRBV7-9 and TRBJ2-7, with 13 bases fitting TRBD2. The junction had 0 bases not matched to a gene; V was cut back by 2 bases and J by 2 bases. The CDR3 is 15 amino acids. Germline lookup yields CDR1 SEHNR and CDR2 FQNEAQ (reference sequence). CDR3 loop: CASSLTSGRAYEQYF. The CDR3 bases are TGTGCCAGCAGCTTAACTAGCGGGAGGGCCTACGAGCAGTACTTC.

This sequence joins TRBV4-1 and TRBJ1-1; a weak D match, TRBD1 (6 bases). The CDR3 contains 15 residues. Germline V CDR1 and CDR2: MGHRA, YSYEKL. V was pared by 1 base and J by 1 base, with 10 bases between. The CDR3 sequence is CASSQGSGANTEAFF. In nucleotides, the CDR3 is TGCGCCAGCAGCCAAGGTTCAGGGGCGAACACTGAAGCTTTCTTT.

This chain connects TRBV30 to TRBJ1-2, with a possible D match to TRBD1 (5 bases). The V end was cut by 3 bases, the J end by 4 bases, with 18 bases between. Germline assignment: CDR1 GTSNPN and CDR2 SVGIG (reference sequence). There are 15 residues in the CDR3. CDR3 nucleotides: TGTGCCTGGAGCGGACTGGGGCGGGACCTCTATGGCTACACCTTC. Translation gives CAWSGLGRDLYGYTF.

This clone was observed a single time. This chain links TRBV5-6 with TRBJ2-7; D tentatively reads TRBD1 or TRBD2 (5 bases each). V shed 3 bases and J shed 2 bases, with 12 bases lying between them. The CDR3 runs to 14 residues. CDR1 and CDR2 (germline): SGHDT, YYEEEE. The CDR3 sequence is CASSSRDAAYEQYF. The CDR3 DNA follows: TGTGCCAGCAGCTCGAGGGACGCAGCCTACGAGCAGTACTTC.

This clone has a single count. The chain links TRBV11-3 to TRBJ2-7, with D uncertain. V lost 3 bases, J lost 3 bases, and 9 bases lay in between. Germline V gene lookup returns CDR1 SGHNT and CDR2 YENEEA. The CDR3 loop spans 13 amino acids. The CDR3 coding sequence is TGTGCCAGCAGCTTTCAGCTCCACTACGAGCAGTACTTC. Translating it yields CASSFQLHYEQYF.

V and J are TRBV14 and TRBJ2-5; D is possibly TRBD1 or TRBD2 (7 bases each). The CDR3 is 15 residues long. Deletions cut 1 base from V and 2 bases from J, with 11 bases between. CDR1 SGHDN and CDR2 FVKESK come from the germline V gene. In nucleotides, the CDR3 is TGTGCCAGCAGCCAAGGACAGGGAGGGCAAGAGACCCAGTACTTC. It is translated as CASSQGQGGQETQYF.

The genes are TRBV27 and TRBJ1-5; D possibly corresponds to TRBD1 (5 bases). Germline V gene data show CDR1 as MNHEY and CDR2 as SMNVEV (reference sequence). This CDR3 has 13 residues. V was trimmed by 4 bases and J by 1 base, leaving 5 bases between them. CDR3 sequence reads: CASSWDSNQPQHF. CDR3 coding DNA: TGTGCCAGCAGTTGGGACAGCAATCAGCCCCAGCATTTT.

This chain joins TRBV5-1 and TRBJ2-1; D remains unclear. CDR3 length: 11 residues. The V end lost 6 bases, the J end lost 7 bases, and 8 bases lay between the germline ends. CDR1 is SGHRS and CDR2 is YFSETQ in the germline V gene. This chain's CDR3 is CASTIGNEQFF. CDR3 sequence (DNA): TGCGCCAGCACGATTGGAAATGAGCAGTTCTTC. Full variable domain (missing parts from reference TRBV5-1 and TRBJ2-1): KAGVTQTPRYLIKTRGQQVTLSCSPISGHRSVSWYQQTPGQGLQFLFEYFSETQRNKGNFPGRFSGRQFSNSRSEMNVSTLELGDSALYLCASTIGNEQFFGPGTRLTVL.

CDR3 DNA: TGTGCCAGCAGCCAGACCGTTGGACTTAGCGGGACGCAAGAGACCCAGTACTTC. This codes for CASSQTVGLSGTQETQYF. The J gene is TRBJ2-5, the V gene TRBV7-9; 8 bases agree with TRBD2. V lost 5 bases to trimming and J lost 2 bases; unmatched junction nucleotides: 16. The CDR3 consists of 18 residues. Germline V CDR1 and CDR2: SEHNR, FQNEAQ (reference sequence).

The V call is TRBV19, the J call TRBJ1-1, with TRBD1 matching over 7 bases. CDR1 is LNHDA and CDR2 is SQIVND in the germline V gene (reference sequence). The V gene end was trimmed by 6 bases and the J gene end by 5 bases; junction bases not matched to a gene: 6. This CDR3 has 13 residues. CDR3 DNA: TGTGCCAGTAGGACAGGGTCGGGGACTGAAGCTTTCTTT. Its translation is CASRTGSGTEAFF.

The chain uses TRBV25-1 and TRBJ1-2; the D is unclear. Germline CDR1 is MGHDK and CDR2 is SYGVNS. Trimming took 1 base from V and 0 from J, leaving 9 bases between them. The CDR3 runs 15 residues. The CDR3, as DNA: TGTGCCAGCAGTGAATCTCGACGATCTAACTATGGCTACACCTTC. Its protein product is CASSESRRSNYGYTF.

CDR3 protein: CASSPRGAFANTGELFF. CDR3 coding DNA: TGTGCCAGCAGCCCAAGGGGAGCTTTCGCGAACACCGGGGAGCTGTTTTTT. The chain recombines TRBV7-2 with TRBJ2-2, with D tentatively TRBD1 or TRBD2 (5 bases each). The CDR3 sequence is 17 residues long. V was cut by 5 bases and J by 0 bases, with 16 bases left in between. Germline assignment: CDR1 SGHTA and CDR2 FQGNSA.

This chain joins TRBV11-1 and TRBJ1-6, with D hard to call. V dropped 5 bases and J dropped 5 bases, with 7 bases sitting between them. This CDR3 is 13 amino acids long. Per the germline V gene, CDR1 is SGHAT and CDR2 is FQDESV (reference sequence). The chain's CDR3 is CASSAHHNSPLHF. The CDR3 bases are TGTGCCAGCAGCGCACACCATAATTCACCCCTCCACTTT.

The chain couples TRBV5-1 to TRBJ2-1; D may be TRBD1 or TRBD2 (5 bases each). Germline CDR1 is SGHRS and CDR2 is YFSETQ. This CDR3 region has 15 residues. Trimming removed 0 bases from V and 2 bases from J, with 9 bases in between. The CDR3 DNA reads TGCGCCAGCAGCTTGGAAGGGGAGCCCTACAATGAGCAGTTCTTC. As protein: CASSLEGEPYNEQFF.

This chain joins TRBV4-2 and TRBJ2-1; 10 positions match TRBD2. The V gene's germline CDR1 is LGHNA and CDR2 YNFKEQ. The CDR3 consists of 17 residues. Trimming at V came to 1 base and at J to 3 bases, leaving 6 bases not matched to a gene. CDR3 bases: TGTGCCAGCAGCCAAGTAGCGGGGGGTAACGACTACAATGAGCAGTTCTTC. This gives the protein CASSQVAGGNDYNEQFF.

The chain employs TRBV6-5 and TRBJ2-1; D is unresolved. Trimming took off 11 bases at V and 6 bases at J, with 2 bases between the two ends. This CDR3 spans 8 amino acids. The germline CDR1 and CDR2 sequences are MNHEY and SVGAGI. The CDR3 spells CAGNEQFF. The CDR3 DNA reads TGTGCCGGCAATGAGCAGTTCTTC.

This sequence joins TRBV4-1 and TRBJ2-7; 10 positions agree with TRBD1. J gave up 1 base and V 4 bases, and 13 bases lay outside the gene matches. Germline loops: CDR1 MGHRA, CDR2 YSYEKL. This CDR3 has 18 amino acids. As DNA, the CDR3 is TGCGCCAGCAGCCCCAGTCCCGGGACAGGGGCAATATCCTACGAGCAGTACTTC. Its translation: CASSPSPGTGAISYEQYF.

In its sample, this clone was seen once. The chain combines TRBV7-9 with TRBJ1-2; perhaps TRBD1 as D (6 bases). The CDR3 spans 17 residues. Trimming stripped 1 base from V and 3 bases from J, with 18 bases between. CDR1 SEHNR and CDR2 FQNEAQ come from the germline V gene (reference sequence). DNA for the CDR3: TGTGCCAGCAGCTTAGTACGGACAGCTTCTACTCACTATGGCTACACCTTC. Amino acids: CASSLVRTASTHYGYTF.

The CDR3 is CASSQGSDGRGYTF. For the CDR3, the DNA is TGCGCCAGCAGCCAAGGTTCAGATGGACGTGGCTACACCTTC. V is TRBV4-1 and J is TRBJ1-2; D is unresolved. Germline V gene data show CDR1 as MGHRA and CDR2 as YSYEKL. The CDR3 has 14 amino acids. Trimming cost V 1 base and J 7 bases, with 13 bases left between them.

The gene calls are TRBV14 and TRBJ1-3; D ambiguous. The CDR3 spans 15 residues. V lost 3 bases and J lost 0, with 9 bases in between. Germline lookup yields CDR1 SGHDN and CDR2 FVKESK. This chain's CDR3 is CASSHLESSGNTIYF. The CDR3 DNA is TGTGCCAGCAGCCATTTGGAGAGCTCTGGAAACACCATATATTTT.

V is TRBV7-9 and J is TRBJ1-2; 9 bases agree with TRBD1. V shed 0 bases, J shed 6 bases, and the junction held 8 bases outside the gene matches. Germline values: CDR1 SEHNR, CDR2 FQNEAQ (reference sequence). CDR3 length equals 16 residues. DNA for the CDR3: TGTGCCAGCAGCTTAGCCCCGGACAGGGGCGGGGATGGCTACACCTTC. Residues: CASSLAPDRGGDGYTF.

The chain couples TRBV7-9 to TRBJ2-5; TRBD1 aligns across 7 bases. The germline V gene has CDR1 SEHNR and CDR2 FQNEAQ (reference sequence). This CDR3 is built from 16 residues. The junction had 10 bases not matched to a gene; V was cut back by 1 base and J by 5 bases. The CDR3 DNA reads TGTGCCAGCAGCTTAGTTCTTACAGGGGACAAGGAGACCCAGTACTTC. Its protein is CASSLVLTGDKETQYF.

This clone was recorded only once. The chain joins TRBV10-3 to TRBJ2-7; D may be TRBD2 (5 bases). This CDR3 has 15 amino acids. In germline, CDR1 is ENHRY, CDR2 SYGVKD. Trimming took 10 bases from V and 3 from J, leaving 22 bases between them. The CDR3 loop reads CATRRLARDIYEQYF. In nucleotides, the CDR3 is TGTGCCACCCGGAGGTTAGCGAGAGATATCTACGAGCAGTACTTC.

This chain uses TRBV9 with TRBJ1-1; D is unresolved. V was trimmed by 3 bases and J by 1 base, leaving 10 bases between them. From germline, CDR1 is SGDLS and CDR2 YYNGEE. The CDR3 contains 14 residues. The CDR3 region is CASSDPRGNTEAFF. The CDR3 nucleotides are TGTGCCAGCAGCGACCCCCGGGGGAACACTGAAGCTTTCTTT. The full variable domain, rest sourced from reference TRBV9 and TRBJ1-1, is DSGVTQTPKHLITATGQRVTLRCSPRSGDLSVYWYQQSLDQGLQFLIQYYNGEERAKGNILERFSAQQFPDLHSELNLSSLELGDSALYFCASSDPRGNTEAFFGQGTRLTVV.

This clone was recorded once. V usage is TRBV5-1 and J usage is TRBJ2-1; 7 bases agree with TRBD1. Germline lookup yields CDR1 SGHRS and CDR2 YFSETQ. V shed 0 bases and J 4 bases; nucleotides not matched to a gene: 7. The CDR3 runs to 16 residues. As DNA, the CDR3 is TGCGCCAGCAGCTTGGCCGGCAGGGGGTCATACAATGAGCAGTTCTTC. Residues: CASSLAGRGSYNEQFF.

The chain uses TRBV19 and TRBJ1-5; D may be TRBD1 (5 bases). This CDR3 is built from 15 residues. V was pared by 7 bases and J by 5 bases, with 18 bases between. Germline-derived CDR1 and CDR2 are LNHDA and SQIVND (reference sequence). The CDR3 here is CASTPLGARDQPQHF. The CDR3 region has the DNA TGTGCCAGTACTCCCCTCGGGGCGAGGGATCAGCCCCAGCATTTT. The whole variable domain, remainder taken from reference TRBV19 and TRBJ1-5, is DGGITQSPKYLFRKEGQNVTLSCEQNLNHDAMYWYRQDPGQGLRLIYYSQIVNDFQKGDIAEGYSVSREKKESFPLTVTSAQKNPTAFYLCASTPLGARDQPQHFGDGTRLSIL.

This sequence joins TRBV7-9 and TRBJ2-5; D is possibly TRBD2 (6 bases). The CDR3 length is 17 residues. V lost 4 bases and J lost 5, with 23 bases in between. Per the germline V gene, CDR1 is SEHNR and CDR2 is FQNEAQ (reference sequence). CDR3 in DNA: TGTGCCAGCAGCTCCGCAAGAGGTAGCGGCGAAACGGAGACCCAGTACTTC. Residues: CASSSARGSGETETQYF.

This rearrangement joins TRBV6-1 to TRBJ2-7; TRBD2 matches at 9 bases. Germline values: CDR1 MNHNS, CDR2 SASEGT. CDR3 length equals 11 residues. The CDR3 coding sequence is TGTGCCAGCGCAAGTGCGGGAGGGCTTGGGGTC. The encoded protein is CASASAGGLGV.